This entry features one T cell receptor beta chain sequence. Its target is not known. For the library, individual cDNA molecules each received unique molecular identifiers. One entry per CDR3 protein, called by TCRdb with MiXCR from the RACE reads. The sample has roughly 380,000 distinct CDR3 sequences; less than 6.5% are singletons. Trimming stripped 9 bases from V and 5 bases from J, with 11 bases between. CDR3 length equals 12 residues. This record comes from a study of human T cells and chemical hapten exposure. Study observations and caveats: No change in TCRs above 1 in 1000 frequency was produced by DPC sensitization. Significantly more large CDR3 similarity clusters were formed by expanded TCRs than by controls.

Time point reported: pre-sensitization, week 0. Treatment meaning: therapeutic diphenylcyclopropenone sensitization with weekly scalp DPC. Samples of blood were obtained prior to the application of each patch test. This receptor was obtained from a woman aged 50 to 65 with alopecia areata. Some clones in this sample may be carry-over from other donors' samples. Sequencing was performed on whole blood, taken in connection with sensitization to the hapten diphenylcyclopropenone (DPC). This sequence joins TRBV12-3 or TRBV12-4 and TRBJ1-5, with a possible D match to TRBD1 (6 bases). The DNA of the CDR3 is TGTGCCAGTTCGGACAGTTATCAGCCCCAGCATTTT. Protein: CASSDSYQPQHF.